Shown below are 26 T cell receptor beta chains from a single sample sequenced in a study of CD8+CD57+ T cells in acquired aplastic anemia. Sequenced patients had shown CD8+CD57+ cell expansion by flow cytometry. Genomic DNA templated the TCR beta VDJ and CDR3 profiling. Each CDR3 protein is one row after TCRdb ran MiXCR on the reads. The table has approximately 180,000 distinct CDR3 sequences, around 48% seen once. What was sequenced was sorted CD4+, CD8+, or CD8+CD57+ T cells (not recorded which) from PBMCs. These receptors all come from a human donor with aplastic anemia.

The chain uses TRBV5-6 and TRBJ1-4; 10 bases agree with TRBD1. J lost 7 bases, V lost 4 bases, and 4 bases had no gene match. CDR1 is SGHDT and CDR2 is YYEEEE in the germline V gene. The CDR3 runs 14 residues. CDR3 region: CASSEGQGPEKLFF. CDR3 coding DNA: TGTGCCAGCAGCGAGGGACAGGGGCCTGAAAAACTGTTTTTT.

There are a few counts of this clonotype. The DNA of the CDR3 is TGTGCCACCAGTGACCCTGGATACAATGAGCAGTTCTTC. This encodes CATSDPGYNEQFF. This chain joins TRBV24-1 and TRBJ2-1; D unclear. V was cut by 4 bases and J by 4 bases, with 7 bases left in between. CDR3 size: 13 residues. CDR1 is KGHDR, CDR2 SFDVKD, per germline.

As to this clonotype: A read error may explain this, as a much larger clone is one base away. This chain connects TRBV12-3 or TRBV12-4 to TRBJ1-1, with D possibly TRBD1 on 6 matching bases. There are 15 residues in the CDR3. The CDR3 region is CASSLWQGRNTDAFF. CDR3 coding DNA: TGTGCCAGCAGTTTGTGGCAGGGGAGGAACACTGATGCTTTCTTT.

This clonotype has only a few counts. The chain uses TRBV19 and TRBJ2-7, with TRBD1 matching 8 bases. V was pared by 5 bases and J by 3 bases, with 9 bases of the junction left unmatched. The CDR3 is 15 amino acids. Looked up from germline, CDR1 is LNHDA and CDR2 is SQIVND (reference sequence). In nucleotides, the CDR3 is TGTGCCAGTAGTCCGGAGTTAGACAGGGGCTACGAGCAGTACTTC. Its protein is CASSPELDRGYEQYF.

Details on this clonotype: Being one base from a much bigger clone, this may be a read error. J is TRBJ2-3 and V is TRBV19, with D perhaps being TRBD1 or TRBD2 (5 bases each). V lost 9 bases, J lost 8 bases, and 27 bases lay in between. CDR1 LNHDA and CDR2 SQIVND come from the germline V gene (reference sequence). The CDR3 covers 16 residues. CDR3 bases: TGTGCCAGCAGTTACGGACGACGGGGCCGGGCAGGTACGCAGTATTTT. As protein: CASSYGRRGRAGTQYF. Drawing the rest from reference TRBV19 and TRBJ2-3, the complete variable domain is DGGITQSPKYLFRKEGQNVTLSCEQNLNHDAMYWYRQDPGQGLRLIYYSQIVNDFQKGDIAEGYSVSREKKESFPLTVTSAQKNPTAFYLCASSYGRRGRAGTQYFGPGTRLTVL.

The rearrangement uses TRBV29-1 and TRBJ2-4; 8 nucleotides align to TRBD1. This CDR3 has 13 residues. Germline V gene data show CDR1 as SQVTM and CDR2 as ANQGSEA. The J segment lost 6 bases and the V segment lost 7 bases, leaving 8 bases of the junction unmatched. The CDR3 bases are TGCAGCGCCGGACAGGGTGTCGGAAACATTCAGTACTTC. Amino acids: CSAGQGVGNIQYF. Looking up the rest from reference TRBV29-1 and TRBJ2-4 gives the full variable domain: SAVISQKPSRDICQRGTSLTIQCQVDSQVTMMFWYRQQPGQSLTLIATANQGSEATYESGFVIDKFPISRPNLTFSTLTVSNMSPEDSSIYLCSAGQGVGNIQYFGAGTRLSVL.

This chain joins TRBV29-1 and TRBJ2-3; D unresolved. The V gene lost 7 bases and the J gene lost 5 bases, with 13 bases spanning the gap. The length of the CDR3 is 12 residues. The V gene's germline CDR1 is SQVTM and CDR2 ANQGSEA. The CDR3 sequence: CSAGRLGDTQYF. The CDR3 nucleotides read TGCAGCGCCGGCAGGTTAGGAGATACGCAGTATTTT.

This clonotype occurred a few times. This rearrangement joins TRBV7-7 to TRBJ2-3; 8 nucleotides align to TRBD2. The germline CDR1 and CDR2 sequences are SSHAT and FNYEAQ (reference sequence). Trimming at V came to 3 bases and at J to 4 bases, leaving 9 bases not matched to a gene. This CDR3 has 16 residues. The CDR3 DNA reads TGTGCCAGCAGCTTGGGTGTCGGGGGGGCCTCAGATACGCAGTATTTT. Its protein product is CASSLGVGGASDTQYF.

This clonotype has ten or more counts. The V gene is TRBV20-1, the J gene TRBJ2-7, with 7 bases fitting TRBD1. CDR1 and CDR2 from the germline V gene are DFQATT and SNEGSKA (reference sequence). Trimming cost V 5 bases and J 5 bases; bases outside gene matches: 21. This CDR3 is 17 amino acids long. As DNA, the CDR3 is TGCAGTGCTTCCCCACGGACAGGAATATTTCCTTCTGACGAGCAGTACTTC. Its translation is CSASPRTGIFPSDEQYF.

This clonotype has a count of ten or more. In nucleotides, the CDR3 is TGTGCTAGTGGTTTGACCACTATGACAGGAACGAACACCGGGGAGCTGTTTTTT. Protein product: CASGLTTMTGTNTGELFF. The V gene is TRBV12-5, the J gene TRBJ2-2, with a possible D match to TRBD1 (6 bases). CDR3 length equals 18 residues. V was shortened by 2 bases and J by 0 bases, with 16 bases between the two germline ends. Germline V gene sequence: CDR1 LGHNT, CDR2 FRNRAP. Together with reference TRBV12-5 and TRBJ2-2, the CDR3 gives the full variable domain: DARVTQTPRHKVTEMGQEVTMRCQPILGHNTVFWYRQTMMQGLELLAYFRNRAPLDDSGMPKDRFSAEMPDATLATLKIQPSEPRDSAVYFCASGLTTMTGTNTGELFFGEGSRLTVL.

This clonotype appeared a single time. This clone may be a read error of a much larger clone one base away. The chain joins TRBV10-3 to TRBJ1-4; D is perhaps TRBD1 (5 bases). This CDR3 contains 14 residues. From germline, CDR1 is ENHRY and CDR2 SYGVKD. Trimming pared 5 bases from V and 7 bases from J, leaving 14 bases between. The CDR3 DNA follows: TGTGCCATCAGTTACTCTTTTGGGGGTGAAAAACTGTTTTTT. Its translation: CAISYSFGGEKLFF.

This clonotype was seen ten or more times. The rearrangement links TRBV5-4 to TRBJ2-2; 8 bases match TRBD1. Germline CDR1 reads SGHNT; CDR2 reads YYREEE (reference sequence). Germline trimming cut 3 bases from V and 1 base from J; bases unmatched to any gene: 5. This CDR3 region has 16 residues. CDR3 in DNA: TGTGCCAGCAGCTCAAAGACAGGGGAGAACACCGGGGAGCTGTTTTTT. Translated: CASSSKTGENTGELFF.

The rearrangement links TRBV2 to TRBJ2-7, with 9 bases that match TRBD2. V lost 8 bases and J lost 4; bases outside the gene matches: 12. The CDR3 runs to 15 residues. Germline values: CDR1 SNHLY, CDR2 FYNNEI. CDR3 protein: CASGVAAGGSYEQYF. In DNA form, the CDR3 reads TGTGCCAGCGGGGTGGCAGCGGGAGGTTCGTACGAGCAGTACTTC.

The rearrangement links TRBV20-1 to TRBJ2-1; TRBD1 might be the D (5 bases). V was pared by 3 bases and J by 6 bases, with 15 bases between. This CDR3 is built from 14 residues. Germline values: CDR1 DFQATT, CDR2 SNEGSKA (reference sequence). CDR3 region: CSASLPGKLNEQFF. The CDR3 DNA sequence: TGCAGTGCTAGTCTGCCAGGGAAGCTCAATGAGCAGTTCTTC.

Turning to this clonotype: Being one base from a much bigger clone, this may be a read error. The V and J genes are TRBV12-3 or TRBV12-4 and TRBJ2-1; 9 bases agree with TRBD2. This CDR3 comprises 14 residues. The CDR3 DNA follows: TGTGCCGGCAGTTATGGACTAGCGAGGAATGAGCAGTTCTTC. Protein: CAGSYGLARNEQFF.

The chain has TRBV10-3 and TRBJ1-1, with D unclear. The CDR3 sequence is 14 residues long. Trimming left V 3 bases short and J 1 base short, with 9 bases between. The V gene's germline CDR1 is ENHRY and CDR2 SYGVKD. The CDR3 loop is CAISDPPKNTEAFF. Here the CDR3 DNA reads TGTGCCATCAGTGATCCCCCCAAGAACACTGAAGCTTTCTTT.

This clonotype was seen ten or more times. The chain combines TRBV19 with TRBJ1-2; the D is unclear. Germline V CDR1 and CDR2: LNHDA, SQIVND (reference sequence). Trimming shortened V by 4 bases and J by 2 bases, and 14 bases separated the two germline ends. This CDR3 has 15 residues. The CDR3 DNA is TGTGCCAGTAGTAACTTGGCCACTCCGAACTATGGCTACACCTTC. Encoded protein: CASSNLATPNYGYTF. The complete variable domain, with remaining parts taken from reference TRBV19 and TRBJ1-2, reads DGGITQSPKYLFRKEGQNVTLSCEQNLNHDAMYWYRQDPGQGLRLIYYSQIVNDFQKGDIAEGYSVSREKKESFPLTVTSAQKNPTAFYLCASSNLATPNYGYTFGSGTRLTVV.

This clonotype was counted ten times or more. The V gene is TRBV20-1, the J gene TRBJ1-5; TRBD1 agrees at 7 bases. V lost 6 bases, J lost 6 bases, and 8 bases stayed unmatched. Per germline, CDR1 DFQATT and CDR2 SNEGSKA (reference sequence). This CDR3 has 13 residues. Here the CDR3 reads CSAATGAFQPQHF. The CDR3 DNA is TGCAGTGCAGCCACAGGGGCGTTTCAGCCCCAGCATTTT.

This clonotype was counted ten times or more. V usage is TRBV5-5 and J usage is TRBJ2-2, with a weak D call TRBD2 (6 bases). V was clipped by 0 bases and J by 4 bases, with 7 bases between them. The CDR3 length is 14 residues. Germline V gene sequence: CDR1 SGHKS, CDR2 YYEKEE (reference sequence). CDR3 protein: CASSLAGGTGELFF. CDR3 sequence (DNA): TGTGCCAGCAGCTTGGCCGGGGGCACCGGGGAGCTGTTTTTT.

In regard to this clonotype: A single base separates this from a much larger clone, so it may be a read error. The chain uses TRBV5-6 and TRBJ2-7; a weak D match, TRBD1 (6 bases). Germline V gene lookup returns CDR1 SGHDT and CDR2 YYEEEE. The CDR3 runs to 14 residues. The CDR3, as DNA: TGTACCAGCAGCTCCCCCCGGGACACCGACGAGCAGTACTTC. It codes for CTSSSPRDTDEQYF.

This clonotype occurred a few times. The CDR3 here is CASSFGNEQFF. The CDR3 nucleotides are TGTGCCAGCAGCTTTGGCAATGAGCAGTTCTTC. V and J are TRBV7-9 and TRBJ2-1; D not resolved. The germline V gene has CDR1 SEHNR and CDR2 FQNEAQ (reference sequence). The CDR3 is made up of 11 amino acids. V was clipped by 3 bases and J by 6 bases, with 3 bases between them.

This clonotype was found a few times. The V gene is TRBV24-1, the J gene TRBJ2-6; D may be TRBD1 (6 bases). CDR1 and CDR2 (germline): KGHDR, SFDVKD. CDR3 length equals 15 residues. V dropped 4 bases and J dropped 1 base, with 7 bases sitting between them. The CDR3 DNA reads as TGTGCCACCAGTGAAACAGGGTCTGGGGCCAACGTCCTGACTTTC. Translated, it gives CATSETGSGANVLTF.

For the CDR3, the DNA is TGTGCCAGTGATTTCCAGCGCCAAGCTTTCTTT. Translation gives CASDFQRQAFF. This chain joins TRBV19 and TRBJ1-1; no firm D call. This CDR3 is 11 amino acids long. Germline CDR1 reads LNHDA; CDR2 reads SQIVND (reference sequence). Trimming removed 8 bases at V and 9 bases at J, with 13 bases between.

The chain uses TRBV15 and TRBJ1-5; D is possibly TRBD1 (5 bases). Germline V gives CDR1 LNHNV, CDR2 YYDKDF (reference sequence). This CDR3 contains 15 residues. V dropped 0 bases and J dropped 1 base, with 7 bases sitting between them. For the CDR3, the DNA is TGTGCCACCAGCAGAGATGGACAAAGCAATCAGCCCCAGCATTTT. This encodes CATSRDGQSNQPQHF.

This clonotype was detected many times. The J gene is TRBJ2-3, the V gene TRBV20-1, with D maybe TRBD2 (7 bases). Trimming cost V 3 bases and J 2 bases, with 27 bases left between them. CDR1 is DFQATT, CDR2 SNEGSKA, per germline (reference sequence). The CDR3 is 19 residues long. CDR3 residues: CSASDPGGRLEGATDTQYF. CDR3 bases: TGCAGTGCTAGTGATCCGGGGGGCCGACTAGAGGGAGCCACAGATACGCAGTATTTT.

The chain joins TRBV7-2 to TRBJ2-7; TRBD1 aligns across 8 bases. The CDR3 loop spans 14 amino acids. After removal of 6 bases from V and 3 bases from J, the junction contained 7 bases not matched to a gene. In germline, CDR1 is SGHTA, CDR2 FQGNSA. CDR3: CASSHGTGFYEQYF. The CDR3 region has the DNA TGTGCCAGCAGTCACGGGACAGGATTCTACGAGCAGTACTTC.